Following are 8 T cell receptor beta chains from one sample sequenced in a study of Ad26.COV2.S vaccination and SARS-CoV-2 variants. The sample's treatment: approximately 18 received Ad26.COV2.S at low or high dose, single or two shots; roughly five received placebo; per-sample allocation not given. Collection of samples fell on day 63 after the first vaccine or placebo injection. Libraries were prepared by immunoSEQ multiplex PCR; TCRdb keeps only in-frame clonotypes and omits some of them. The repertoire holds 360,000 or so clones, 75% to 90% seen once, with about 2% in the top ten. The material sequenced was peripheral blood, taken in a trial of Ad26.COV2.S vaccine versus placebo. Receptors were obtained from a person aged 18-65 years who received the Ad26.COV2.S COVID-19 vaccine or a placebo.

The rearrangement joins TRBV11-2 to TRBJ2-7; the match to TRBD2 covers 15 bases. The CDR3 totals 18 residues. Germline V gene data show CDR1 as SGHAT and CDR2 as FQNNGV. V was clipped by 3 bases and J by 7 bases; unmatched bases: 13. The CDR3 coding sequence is TGTGCCAGCAGCTTTGGACTAGCGGGAGGGCGAGACCTTGGGGAGCAGTACTTC. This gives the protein CASSFGLAGGRDLGEQYF.

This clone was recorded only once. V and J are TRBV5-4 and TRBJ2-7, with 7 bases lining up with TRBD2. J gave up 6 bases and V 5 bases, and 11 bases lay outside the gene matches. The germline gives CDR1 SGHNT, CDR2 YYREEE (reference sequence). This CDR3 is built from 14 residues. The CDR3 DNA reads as TGTGCCAGCAGAAGCGGGGCCCTATCGGTCGAGCAGTACTTC. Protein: CASRSGALSVEQYF.

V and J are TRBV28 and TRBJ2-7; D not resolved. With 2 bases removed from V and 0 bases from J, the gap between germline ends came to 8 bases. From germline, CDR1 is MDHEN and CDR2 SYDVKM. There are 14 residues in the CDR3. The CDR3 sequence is CASSLETFSYEQYF. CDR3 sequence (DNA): TGTGCCAGCAGTTTAGAGACTTTCTCCTACGAGCAGTACTTC.

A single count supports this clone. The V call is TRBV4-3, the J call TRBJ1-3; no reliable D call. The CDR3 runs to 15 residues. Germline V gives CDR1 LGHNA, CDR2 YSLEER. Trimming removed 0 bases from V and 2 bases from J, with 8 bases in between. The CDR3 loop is CASSQDPGTGNTIYF. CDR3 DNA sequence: TGCGCCAGCAGCCAAGATCCGGGGACTGGAAACACCATATATTTT.

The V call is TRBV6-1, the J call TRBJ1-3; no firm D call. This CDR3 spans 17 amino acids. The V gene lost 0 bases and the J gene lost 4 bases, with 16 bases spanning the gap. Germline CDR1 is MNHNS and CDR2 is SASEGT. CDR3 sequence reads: CASSEALRAAGGNTIYF. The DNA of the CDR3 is TGTGCCAGCAGTGAAGCGCTTCGGGCCGCGGGAGGAAACACCATATATTTT.

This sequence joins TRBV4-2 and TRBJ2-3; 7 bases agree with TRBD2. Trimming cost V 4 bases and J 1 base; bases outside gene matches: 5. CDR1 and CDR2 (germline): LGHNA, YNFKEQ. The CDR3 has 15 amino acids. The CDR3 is CASSRQRDGTDTQYF. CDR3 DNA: TGTGCCAGCAGCCGCCAGCGGGACGGCACAGATACGCAGTATTTT.

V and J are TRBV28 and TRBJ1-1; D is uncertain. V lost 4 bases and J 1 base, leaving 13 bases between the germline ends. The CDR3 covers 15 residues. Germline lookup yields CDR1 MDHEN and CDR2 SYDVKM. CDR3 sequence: CASSSPGGWNTEAFF. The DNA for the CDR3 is TGTGCCAGCAGTTCCCCCGGAGGCTGGAACACTGAAGCTTTCTTT.

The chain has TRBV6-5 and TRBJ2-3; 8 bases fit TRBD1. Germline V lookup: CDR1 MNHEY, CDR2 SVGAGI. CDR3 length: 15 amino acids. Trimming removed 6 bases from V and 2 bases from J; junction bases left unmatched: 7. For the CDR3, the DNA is TGTGCCAGCAGACGACAGGGGTTATTCACAGATACGCAGTATTTT. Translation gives CASRRQGLFTDTQYF.